What follows are 16 T cell receptor beta chains derived from one specimen sequenced in a study of T cell responses to AZD1222 COVID-19 vaccine. Sequencing used immunoSEQ multiplex PCR; TCRdb keeps in-frame clones, though not all of them. The data contain approximately 75,000 clones, 87% of them singletons. Sequenced here: peripheral blood, sampled 28 days after the second AZD1222 dose. The receptors shown here come from an adult who received the AZD1222 COVID-19 vaccine.

The genes are TRBV10-1 and TRBJ1-1; 7 nucleotides match TRBD1. J gave up 0 bases and V 6 bases, and 4 bases lay outside the gene matches. Germline V gene data show CDR1 as WNHNN and CDR2 as SYGVQD (reference sequence). This CDR3 region has 14 residues. The CDR3 DNA reads as TGCGCCAGCAGCAACAGGGGTATGAACACTGAAGCTTTCTTT. It specifies CASSNRGMNTEAFF.

This clone was picked up a small number of times. The chain carries TRBV11-2 and TRBJ2-1, with 7 positions matching TRBD1. The CDR3 has 13 amino acids. The V gene end was trimmed by 5 bases and the J gene end by 15 bases; junction bases not matched to a gene: 13. CDR1 is SGHAT and CDR2 is FQNNGV in the germline V gene. The CDR3 loop is CASSRSRDSLGFF. The CDR3 DNA sequence: TGTGCCAGCAGCCGTAGCCGGGACAGCCTAGGGTTCTTC.

Note on this clone: With a much larger clone just one base away, this may be a read error. The chain recombines TRBV7-9 with TRBJ1-1, with D unclear. Trimming removed 6 bases at V and 1 base at J, with 6 bases between. CDR3 size: 12 residues. Germline values: CDR1 SEHNR, CDR2 FQNEAQ (reference sequence). CDR3 region: CASSFSNTEAFF. The CDR3 bases are TGTGCCAGCAGTTTTTCGAACACTGAAGCTTTCTTT.

This sequence joins TRBV30 and TRBJ2-7; D ambiguous. V shed 2 bases and J shed 2 bases, with 7 bases lying between them. The length of the CDR3 is 12 residues. CDR1 is GTSNPN and CDR2 is SVGIG in the germline V gene (reference sequence). This CDR3 reads CAWSRRTYEQYF. The CDR3 DNA follows: TGTGCCTGGAGTCGGAGAACCTACGAGCAGTACTTC.

The chain uses TRBV7-2 and TRBJ2-1, with D hard to call. Between the trimmed V and J ends, which lost 2 bases and 4 bases, there was a span of 15 bases. CDR1 is SGHTA and CDR2 is FQGNSA in the germline V gene. This CDR3 is 16 amino acids long. The CDR3 protein is CASSLLGQAPYNEQFF. CDR3 nucleotide sequence: TGTGCCAGCAGCTTATTAGGCCAGGCGCCTTACAATGAGCAGTTCTTC.

The V gene is TRBV11-2, the J gene TRBJ2-3; 7 positions agree with TRBD1. J was trimmed by 0 bases and V by 1 base; bases with no gene match: 10. The CDR3 totals 18 residues. Germline-derived CDR1 and CDR2 are SGHAT and FQNNGV. This chain's CDR3 is CASSLGTTRGRSTDTQYF. The DNA of the CDR3 is TGTGCCAGCAGCTTAGGAACGACAAGGGGGCGTAGCACAGATACGCAGTATTTT.

This clone was detected once. The chain is built from TRBV7-2 and TRBJ1-5, with D hard to call. The V and J ends lost 1 base and 3 bases respectively, with 10 bases between them. The CDR3 loop spans 15 amino acids. Germline CDR1 reads SGHTA; CDR2 reads FQGNSA. CDR3 sequence: CASSLGPGPNQPQHF. The DNA of the CDR3 is TGTGCCAGCAGCTTAGGTCCAGGCCCCAATCAGCCCCAGCATTTT.

Concerning this clone itself: This specimen includes other DNA sequences encoding the same CDR3. V gene TRBV10-3 combines with J gene TRBJ2-7, with D maybe TRBD2 (6 bases). The CDR3 is 13 residues long. Trimming took 0 bases from V and 4 from J, leaving 7 bases between them. Germline V lookup: CDR1 ENHRY, CDR2 SYGVKD. The CDR3 sequence: CAISESGGYEQYF. CDR3 DNA sequence: TGTGCCATCAGTGAGTCAGGAGGGTACGAGCAGTACTTC.

A note on this clone: One junction end disagrees with the germline gene, perhaps due to a read error. The rearrangement links TRBV7-9 to TRBJ1-1; weak D call: TRBD1 (5 bases). The CDR3 is made up of 15 amino acids. Germline CDR1 is SEHNR and CDR2 is FQNEAQ (reference sequence). The CDR3, as DNA: TGTGCCAGCAGCCCTAGAGGGCAGGGTGGAAAAATACCGTTTTTC. This sequence encodes CASSPRGQGGKIPFF.

The genes are TRBV15 and TRBJ2-7; the match to TRBD2 covers 10 bases. The CDR3 covers 16 residues. Germline V lookup: CDR1 LNHNV, CDR2 YYDKDF (reference sequence). With 0 bases clipped from V and 5 bases from J, the junction kept 7 bases outside the gene matches. The CDR3 nucleotides are TGTGCCACCAGCAGAGACCCTACTAGCGGGGTCGACGAGCAGTACTTC. Translating it yields CATSRDPTSGVDEQYF.

This sequence joins TRBV5-1 and TRBJ2-1; D possibly corresponds to TRBD2 (7 bases). The germline V gene has CDR1 SGHRS and CDR2 YFSETQ. The CDR3 is made up of 14 amino acids. V lost 3 bases and J lost 9, with 16 bases in between. The CDR3 DNA reads TGCGCCAGCAGCTCACAGGGAGGGGGGTCTGAGCAGTTCTTC. Translated: CASSSQGGGSEQFF.

This clone showed up just a few times. The chain is built from TRBV27 and TRBJ1-2, with D hard to call. Trimming left V 6 bases short and J 0 bases short, with 2 bases between. In germline, CDR1 is MNHEY, CDR2 SMNVEV (reference sequence). CDR3 length: 11 amino acids. Written as DNA, the CDR3 is TGTGCCAGCAGAACTAACTATGGCTACACCTTC. It yields the protein CASRTNYGYTF.

This CDR3 reads CASSQRLAGLYEQYF. CDR3 coding DNA: TGTGCCAGCAGCCAGCGACTAGCGGGGCTCTACGAGCAGTACTTC. The J gene is TRBJ2-7, the V gene TRBV28; 11 bases line up with TRBD2. The CDR3 loop spans 15 amino acids. CDR1 and CDR2 (germline): MDHEN, SYDVKM. V shed 6 bases and J 3 bases; nucleotides not matched to a gene: 7.

The V call is TRBV7-9, the J call TRBJ2-1; D unresolved. CDR1 is SEHNR and CDR2 is FQNEAQ in the germline V gene (reference sequence). This CDR3 contains 13 residues. Trimming removed 3 bases from V and 7 bases from J, with 10 bases in between. The DNA for the CDR3 is TGTGCCAGCAGCTTCGTTGGGCGTAATGAGCAGTTCTTC. Its protein product is CASSFVGRNEQFF.

This clone was found once. The rearrangement uses TRBV7-9 and TRBJ1-2; 7 positions match TRBD1. This CDR3 is built from 14 residues. Germline CDR1 and CDR2: SEHNR and FQNEAQ (reference sequence). Unmatched junction bases numbered 8, after V lost 2 bases and J lost 8 bases. The DNA for the CDR3 is TGTGCCAGCAGCTTAAATAGGGACAGTTACGGCTACACCTTC. Its protein product is CASSLNRDSYGYTF.

CDR3 DNA sequence: TGTGCCAGCAGCCAAGCCCCAGGGGGCTCAGGCTACACCTTC. This translates into CASSQAPGGSGYTF. The V and J genes are TRBV14 and TRBJ1-2; TRBD1 aligns across 8 bases. The germline gives CDR1 SGHDN, CDR2 FVKESK. With V trimmed by 1 base and J by 8 bases, 6 bases remained unmatched. This CDR3 has 14 amino acids. The full variable domain, in which reference TRBV14 and TRBJ1-2 provide the parts outside the CDR3, is EAGVTQFPSHSVIEKGQTVTLRCDPISGHDNLYWYRRVMGKEIKFLLHFVKESKQDESGMPNNRFLAERTGGTYSTLKVQPAELEDSGVYFCASSQAPGGSGYTFGSGTRLTVV.